This TCR beta chain appears in the sequencing data of a study of CD8 T cells in ankylosing spondylitis. 5'-RACE, quantitative and with molecular barcodes, yielded the TCR beta libraries. Each CDR3 protein is one row after TCRdb ran MiXCR on the 5' RACE reads. The profile shows 180,000 or so distinct CDR3 sequences, around 10% of them singletons. Regarding this clonotype: The antigen remains unidentified. A read error may explain this, as a much larger clone is one base away.

Germline V lookup: CDR1 DFQATT, CDR2 SNEGSKA (reference sequence). This CDR3 region has 17 residues. Study-level points and caveats: Significant enrichment of disease-linked clones was reportedly seen in matched ankylosing spondylitis synovial fluid. CD8+ disease-linked clones were present at relatively low frequencies in blood. Ankylosing spondylitis blood appeared to carry a characteristic TCR beta motif of roughly eight highly homologous variants.

The rearrangement joins TRBV20-1 to TRBJ1-5, with 7 bases fitting TRBD1. This sequence was found in a male donor with ankylosing spondylitis or in good health (not recorded which). Sequenced input: blood, either unsorted or a sorted T cell fraction (not recorded which). The CDR3 protein is CCARGLRGNPIIKPQHF. The DNA for the CDR3 is TGCTGTGCTAGAGGCCTCAGGGGGAACCCTATCATTAAGCCCCAGCATTTT.